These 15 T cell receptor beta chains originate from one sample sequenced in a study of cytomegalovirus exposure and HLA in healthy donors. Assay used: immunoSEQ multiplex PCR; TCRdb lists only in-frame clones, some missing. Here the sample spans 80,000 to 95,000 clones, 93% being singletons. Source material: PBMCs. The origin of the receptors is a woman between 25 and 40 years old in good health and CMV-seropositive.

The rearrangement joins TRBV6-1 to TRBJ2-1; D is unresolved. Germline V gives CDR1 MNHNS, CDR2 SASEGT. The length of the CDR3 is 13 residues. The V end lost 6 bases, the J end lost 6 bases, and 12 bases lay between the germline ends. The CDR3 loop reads CASSLRSGNEQFF. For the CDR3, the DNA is TGTGCCAGCAGCCTCCGGAGTGGCAATGAGCAGTTCTTC.

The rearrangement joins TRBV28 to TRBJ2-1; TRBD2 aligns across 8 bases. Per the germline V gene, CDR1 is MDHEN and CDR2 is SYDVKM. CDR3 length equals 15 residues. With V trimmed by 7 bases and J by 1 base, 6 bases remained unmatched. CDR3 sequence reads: CASTEAGESYNEQFF. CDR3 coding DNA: TGTGCCAGCACCGAAGCGGGAGAATCCTACAATGAGCAGTTCTTC.

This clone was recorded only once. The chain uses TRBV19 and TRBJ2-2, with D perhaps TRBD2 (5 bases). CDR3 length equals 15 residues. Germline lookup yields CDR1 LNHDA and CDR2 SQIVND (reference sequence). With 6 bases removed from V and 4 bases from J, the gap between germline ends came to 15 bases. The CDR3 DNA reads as TGTGCCAGTAGCGGGTTGACCCGGGGCACCGGGGAGCTGTTTTTT. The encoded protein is CASSGLTRGTGELFF.

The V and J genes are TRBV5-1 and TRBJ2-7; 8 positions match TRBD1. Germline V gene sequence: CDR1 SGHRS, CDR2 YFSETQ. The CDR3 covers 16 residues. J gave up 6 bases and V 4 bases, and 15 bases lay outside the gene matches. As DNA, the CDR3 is TGCGCCAGCAGCCAAGTCGTGACAGGGGTTACACTCGAGCAGTACTTC. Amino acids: CASSQVVTGVTLEQYF.

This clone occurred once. The CDR3 spells CASRVSGRAYNEQFF. In DNA, the CDR3 is TGTGCCAGCAGGGTTAGCGGGAGGGCCTACAATGAGCAGTTCTTC. The rearrangement links TRBV25-1 to TRBJ2-1, with 11 bases that match TRBD2. CDR3 length equals 15 residues. Germline assignment: CDR1 MGHDK and CDR2 SYGVNS. J lost 2 bases, V lost 6 bases, and 3 bases had no gene match.

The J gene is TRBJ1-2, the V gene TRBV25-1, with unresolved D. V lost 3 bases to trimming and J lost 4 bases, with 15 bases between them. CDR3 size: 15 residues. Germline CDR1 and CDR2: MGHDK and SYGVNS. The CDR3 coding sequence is TGTGCCAGCAGTGACACGGTTGAACGGAGCTATGGCTACACCTTC. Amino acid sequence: CASSDTVERSYGYTF.

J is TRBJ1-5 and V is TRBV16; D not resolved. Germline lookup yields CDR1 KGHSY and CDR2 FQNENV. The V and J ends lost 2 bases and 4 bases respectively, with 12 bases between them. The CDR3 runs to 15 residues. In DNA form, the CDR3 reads TGTGCCAGCAGCCAACGGACGGGAAGTAATCAGCCCCAGCATTTT. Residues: CASSQRTGSNQPQHF.

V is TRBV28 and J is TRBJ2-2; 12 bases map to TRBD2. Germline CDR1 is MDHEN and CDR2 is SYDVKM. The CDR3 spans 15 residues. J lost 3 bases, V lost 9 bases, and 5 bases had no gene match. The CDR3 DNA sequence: TGTGCCAGTTGGACTAGCGGGACATACACCGGGGAGCTGTTTTTT. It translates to CASWTSGTYTGELFF.

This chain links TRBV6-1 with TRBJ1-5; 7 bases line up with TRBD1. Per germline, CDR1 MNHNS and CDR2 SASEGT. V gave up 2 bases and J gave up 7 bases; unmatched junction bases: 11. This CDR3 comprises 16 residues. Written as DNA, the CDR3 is TGTGCCAGCAGTGAATTACCACAGGGGCGAGGGCAGCCCCAGCATTTT. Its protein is CASSELPQGRGQPQHF.

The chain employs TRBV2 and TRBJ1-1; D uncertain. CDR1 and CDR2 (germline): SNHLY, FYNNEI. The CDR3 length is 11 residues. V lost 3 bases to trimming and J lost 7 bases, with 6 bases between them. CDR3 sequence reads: CASSDGGEAFF. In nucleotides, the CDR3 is TGTGCCAGCAGTGATGGCGGTGAAGCTTTCTTT.

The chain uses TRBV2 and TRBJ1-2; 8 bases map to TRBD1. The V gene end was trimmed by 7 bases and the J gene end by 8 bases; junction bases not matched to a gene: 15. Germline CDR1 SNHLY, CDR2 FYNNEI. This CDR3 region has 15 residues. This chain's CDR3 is CASTRLTGEEEGYTF. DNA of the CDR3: TGTGCCAGCACCAGGCTGACAGGGGAAGAGGAAGGCTACACCTTC.

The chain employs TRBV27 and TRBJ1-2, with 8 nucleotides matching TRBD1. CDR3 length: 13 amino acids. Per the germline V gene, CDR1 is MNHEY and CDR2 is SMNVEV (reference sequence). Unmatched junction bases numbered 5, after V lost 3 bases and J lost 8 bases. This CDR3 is CASSLGRGRGYTF. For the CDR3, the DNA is TGTGCCAGCAGTTTGGGCAGGGGGCGGGGCTACACCTTC.

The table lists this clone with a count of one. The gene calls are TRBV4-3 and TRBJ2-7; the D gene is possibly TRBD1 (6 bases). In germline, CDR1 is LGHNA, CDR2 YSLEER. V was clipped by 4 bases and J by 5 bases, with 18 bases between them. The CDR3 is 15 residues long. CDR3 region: CASSPQLGAGNEQYF. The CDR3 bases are TGCGCCAGCAGCCCCCAGCTGGGGGCAGGGAACGAGCAGTACTTC.

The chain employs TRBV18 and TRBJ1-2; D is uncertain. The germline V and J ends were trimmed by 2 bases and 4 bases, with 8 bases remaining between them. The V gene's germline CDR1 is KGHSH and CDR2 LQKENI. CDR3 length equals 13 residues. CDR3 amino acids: CASSPEGSYGYTF. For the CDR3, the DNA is TGTGCCAGCTCACCAGAGGGTTCCTATGGCTACACCTTC.

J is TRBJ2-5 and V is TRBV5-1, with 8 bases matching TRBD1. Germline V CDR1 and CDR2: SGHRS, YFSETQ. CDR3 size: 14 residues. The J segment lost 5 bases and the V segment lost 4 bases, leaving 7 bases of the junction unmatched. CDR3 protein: CASSGYRGSETQYF. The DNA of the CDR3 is TGCGCCAGCAGCGGATACAGGGGGTCCGAGACCCAGTACTTC.